The T cell receptor (beta chain) described here comes from a study of T cell repertoires in cytomegalovirus infection. Study background: Evidence of both CMV infection and a matching HLA type came from public TCR beta signatures.

Comment on this clonotype: Antigen specificity is unknown.

The germline CDR1 and CDR2 sequences are SEHNR and FQNEAQ (reference sequence). The CDR3 extends over 14 amino acids. V gave up 4 bases and J gave up 3 bases; unmatched junction bases: 3. TCRdb analysed the reads with MiXCR anew, one entry per CDR3 protein. The repertoire includes 200,000 to 250,000 distinct CDR3 sequences, about 40% of them detected once, and 59% sits in the top ten. The rearrangement links TRBV7-9 to TRBJ1-5; 7 bases match TRBD1. This sample comprised CD8+ T cells from cultured PBMCs, obtained from culture after CMV antigen stimulation. This TCR was recovered from a human donor in good health (CMV status not recorded). Some clones in this sample may be carry-over from other donors' samples. CDR3 sequence: CASSSDRFNQPQHF. CDR3 DNA sequence: TGTGCCAGCAGCTCGGACAGGTTCAATCAGCCCCAGCATTTT.